These 31 T cell receptor beta chains were sequenced from one sample in a study of T cell repertoires and HLA-DP antigens. Profiled with immunoSEQ multiplex PCR; TCRdb holds only in-frame clones, not every one. This sample has more than 90,000 clones, with roughly 92% found just once. No antigen has been assigned to these receptors. The sample was CD4+ T cells from PBMCs. Receptor source: a young woman in good health and CMV-seronegative.

The chain combines TRBV6-1 with TRBJ2-7; 7 nucleotides line up with TRBD1. After removal of 3 bases from V and 2 bases from J, the junction contained 7 bases not matched to a gene. From germline, CDR1 is MNHNS and CDR2 SASEGT. The CDR3 extends over 15 amino acids. The chain's CDR3 is CASSDSRTGTYEQYV. The CDR3 DNA is TGTGCCAGCAGTGATTCTCGGACAGGAACCTACGAGCAGTACGTC.

This sequence joins TRBV7-2 and TRBJ1-5; D remains ambiguous. The CDR3 loop spans 12 amino acids. Germline V CDR1 and CDR2: SGHTA, FQGNSA. V was cut by 1 base and J by 7 bases, with 5 bases left in between. The CDR3 protein is CASSLDGQPQHF. The CDR3, as DNA: TGTGCCAGCAGCTTAGACGGCCAGCCCCAGCATTTT.

The chain recombines TRBV6-5 with TRBJ2-2; D might be TRBD2 (5 bases). Germline V gene data show CDR1 as MNHEY and CDR2 as SVGAGI. The CDR3 covers 14 residues. V was pared by 5 bases and J by 6 bases, with 13 bases between. The CDR3 loop is CASSRPGLAGELFF. The CDR3 nucleotides read TGTGCCAGCAGTCGGCCCGGACTGGCCGGGGAGCTGTTTTTT.

The chain employs TRBV5-1 and TRBJ2-4; the match to TRBD1 covers 9 bases. V lost 0 bases to trimming and J lost 5 bases; unmatched junction nucleotides: 0. Germline V lookup: CDR1 SGHRS, CDR2 YFSETQ. This CDR3 is built from 14 residues. DNA for the CDR3: TGCGCCAGCAGCTTGGGACAGGGGGAAAACATTCAGTACTTC. Its protein is CASSLGQGENIQYF.

This chain links TRBV2 with TRBJ1-2; 9 bases align to TRBD1. Germline V gene data show CDR1 as SNHLY and CDR2 as FYNNEI. V shed 5 bases and J 8 bases; nucleotides not matched to a gene: 9. CDR3 length equals 14 residues. The CDR3 bases are TGTGCCAGCAGTCCCGGGACAGGGTCTTACGGCTACACCTTC. Amino acids: CASSPGTGSYGYTF.

CDR3 protein: CASSSGGKPNYGYTF. For the CDR3, the DNA is TGTGCCAGCAGTTCTGGGGGGAAGCCAAACTATGGCTACACCTTC. V usage is TRBV27 and J usage is TRBJ1-2; the D gene is possibly TRBD1 (5 bases). V was shortened by 4 bases and J by 2 bases, with 14 bases between the two germline ends. CDR3 length equals 15 residues. CDR1 is MNHEY and CDR2 is SMNVEV in the germline V gene (reference sequence).

This chain links TRBV7-6 with TRBJ2-1, with TRBD2 as a possible D gene (5 bases). The V end was cut by 3 bases, the J end by 9 bases, with 18 bases between. Germline assignment: CDR1 SGHVS and CDR2 FNYEAQ. This CDR3 is built from 15 residues. CDR3 protein: CASSFEDTRFGEQFF. The CDR3 DNA sequence: TGTGCCAGCAGCTTCGAGGATACTAGGTTCGGTGAGCAGTTCTTC.

V gene TRBV9 combines with J gene TRBJ1-2; D gene uncertain. Germline assignment: CDR1 SGDLS and CDR2 YYNGEE. This CDR3 spans 14 amino acids. V was pared by 0 bases and J by 2 bases, with 8 bases between. The CDR3, as DNA: TGTGCCAGCAGCGTAGAAGGAGGGAACTATGGCTACACCTTC. It is translated as CASSVEGGNYGYTF. Full variable domain (remainder filled in from reference TRBV9 and TRBJ1-2): DSGVTQTPKHLITATGQRVTLRCSPRSGDLSVYWYQQSLDQGLQFLIQYYNGEERAKGNILERFSAQQFPDLHSELNLSSLELGDSALYFCASSVEGGNYGYTFGSGTRLTVV.

The chain is built from TRBV5-1 and TRBJ2-2, with 9 bases fitting TRBD1. This CDR3 has 15 amino acids. Germline V gives CDR1 SGHRS, CDR2 YFSETQ. V was clipped by 2 bases and J by 4 bases; unmatched bases: 3. In nucleotides, the CDR3 is TGCGCCAGCAGCTTCACGACAGGGGGCACCGGGGAGCTGTTTTTT. It is translated as CASSFTTGGTGELFF.

The chain recombines TRBV27 with TRBJ1-2; 8 nucleotides agree with TRBD1. Germline V gene data show CDR1 as MNHEY and CDR2 as SMNVEV (reference sequence). There are 18 residues in the CDR3. Losses at the gene ends were 6 bases for V and 7 bases for J; bases not matched to a gene: 22. The CDR3 reads CASSSSFRRTGHSGGYTF. CDR3 DNA: TGTGCCAGCAGCTCTTCTTTTCGCCGGACAGGGCATTCGGGTGGCTACACCTTC.

This sequence joins TRBV5-1 and TRBJ2-7; D possibly corresponds to TRBD1 (5 bases). Germline V gives CDR1 SGHRS, CDR2 YFSETQ. The CDR3 loop spans 14 amino acids. V lost 0 bases and J 6 bases, leaving 13 bases between the germline ends. The CDR3 reads CASSLGSYQGEQYF. The CDR3, as DNA: TGCGCCAGCAGCTTGGGCTCCTACCAGGGCGAGCAGTACTTC.

The chain links TRBV6-6 to TRBJ2-2; no firm D call. There are 14 residues in the CDR3. Germline V gene data show CDR1 as MNHNY and CDR2 as SVGAGI (reference sequence). The V end was cut by 4 bases, the J end by 9 bases, with 15 bases between. CDR3 in amino acids: CASSSPPRPRELFF. As DNA, the CDR3 is TGTGCCAGCAGTTCACCCCCGCGGCCCAGGGAGCTGTTTTTT.

The V gene is TRBV27, the J gene TRBJ2-2; no firm D call. This CDR3 contains 15 residues. Germline assignment: CDR1 MNHEY and CDR2 SMNVEV (reference sequence). Between the trimmed V and J ends, which lost 3 bases and 5 bases, there was a span of 13 bases. CDR3 sequence: CASSFHPPRTGELFF. CDR3 in DNA: TGTGCCAGCAGTTTCCATCCCCCTAGGACCGGGGAGCTGTTTTTT.

The chain's CDR3 is CASSSRVDSNEKLFF. DNA for the CDR3: TGTGCCAGCAGCTCCAGGGTGGACAGTAATGAAAAACTGTTTTTT. The chain recombines TRBV27 with TRBJ1-4; a possible D gene is TRBD1 (6 bases). CDR1 is MNHEY and CDR2 is SMNVEV in the germline V gene (reference sequence). V was cut by 6 bases and J by 4 bases, with 15 bases left in between. The CDR3 runs to 15 residues.

This clone was counted between two and nine times. The chain is built from TRBV6-6 and TRBJ2-7; D remains unclear. The V and J ends lost 2 bases and 3 bases respectively, with 8 bases between them. The CDR3 covers 13 residues. Per germline, CDR1 MNHNY and CDR2 SVGAGI (reference sequence). CDR3 coding DNA: TGTGCCAGCAGTTACGCTGATGTCTACGAGCAGTACTTC. Protein sequence: CASSYADVYEQYF.

This chain joins TRBV29-1 and TRBJ2-3; 10 bases line up with TRBD2. The J segment lost 4 bases and the V segment lost 2 bases, leaving 6 bases of the junction unmatched. The CDR3 extends over 15 amino acids. CDR1 is SQVTM, CDR2 ANQGSEA, per germline. The CDR3 DNA follows: TGCAGCGTTGAATATCTAGCGGGAGCGGCAGATACGCAGTATTTT. It encodes CSVEYLAGAADTQYF.

The V call is TRBV28, the J call TRBJ1-1; the D gene is possibly TRBD1 (5 bases). In germline, CDR1 is MDHEN, CDR2 SYDVKM. The ends were cut back, 6 bases at V and 1 base at J, with 12 bases in the middle. CDR3 length: 14 amino acids. The CDR3 DNA reads TGTGCCAGCAGCCTCGGGACGGCGAACACTGAAGCTTTCTTT. This encodes CASSLGTANTEAFF.

This chain uses TRBV7-9 with TRBJ2-3; D gene ambiguous. Germline V gene lookup returns CDR1 SEHNR and CDR2 FQNEAQ (reference sequence). V was pared by 3 bases and J by 4 bases, with 2 bases between. The CDR3 extends over 11 amino acids. The CDR3 nucleotides read TGTGCCAGCAGCTTGTCAGATACGCAGTATTTT. It specifies CASSLSDTQYF. Looking up the rest from reference TRBV7-9 and TRBJ2-3 gives the full variable domain: DTGVSQNPRHKITKRGQNVTFRCDPISEHNRLYWYRQTLGQGPEFLTYFQNEAQLEKSRLLSDRFSAERPKGSFSTLEIQRTEQGDSAMYLCASSLSDTQYFGPGTRLTVL.

The chain joins TRBV28 to TRBJ1-4, with D unclear. The germline V gene encodes CDR1 MDHEN and CDR2 SYDVKM. The V end lost 4 bases, the J end lost 8 bases, and 14 bases lay between the germline ends. The CDR3 covers 14 residues. In DNA, the CDR3 is TGTGCCAGCAGTTCCCCTTTTAGCGGGGAAAAACTGTTTTTT. It encodes CASSSPFSGEKLFF.

The V gene is TRBV7-8, the J gene TRBJ1-2; TRBD1 aligns across 7 bases. The germline CDR1 and CDR2 sequences are SGHVS and FQNEAQ. CDR3 length: 17 residues. V lost 5 bases, J lost 0 bases, and 12 bases stayed unmatched. For the CDR3, the DNA is TGTGCCAGCAGCGCTATAGGGGGACAGATAGCTAACTATGGCTACACCTTC. This codes for CASSAIGGQIANYGYTF.

The rearrangement links TRBV7-3 to TRBJ2-1, with 10 bases aligning to TRBD1. The CDR3 is made up of 16 amino acids. V lost 5 bases and J lost 6; bases outside the gene matches: 10. The germline V gene has CDR1 SGHTA and CDR2 FQGTGA. The CDR3 sequence is CASSPAWDRGINEQFF. The CDR3 DNA follows: TGTGCCAGCAGCCCGGCCTGGGACAGGGGAATCAATGAGCAGTTCTTC.

DNA for the CDR3: TGTGCCAGCAGCTTAGGAACTAGCGTAAACACAGATACGCAGTATTTT. Residues: CASSLGTSVNTDTQYF. The V and J genes are TRBV11-3 and TRBJ2-3, with 7 bases that match TRBD2. V trimming: 1 base; J trimming: 2 bases; junction bases outside the gene matches: 6. There are 16 residues in the CDR3. The germline CDR1 and CDR2 sequences are SGHNT and YENEEA.

The chain employs TRBV4-2 and TRBJ2-1; a possible D gene is TRBD1 (6 bases). The germline V gene encodes CDR1 LGHNA and CDR2 YNFKEQ. This CDR3 is built from 16 residues. The V end was cut by 0 bases, the J end by 7 bases, with 16 bases between. The CDR3 coding sequence is TGTGCCAGCAGCCAAGAGAAACTAGGGGGTACGAATGAGCAGTTCTTC. Translated: CASSQEKLGGTNEQFF.

J is TRBJ2-2 and V is TRBV2, with D possibly matching TRBD2 (6 bases). Germline lookup yields CDR1 SNHLY and CDR2 FYNNEI. Trimming shortened V by 5 bases and J by 4 bases, and 17 bases separated the two germline ends. The CDR3 has 16 amino acids. This chain's CDR3 is CASSSRDSPLTGELFF. The CDR3 coding sequence is TGTGCCAGCAGTTCTAGGGACTCACCCCTCACCGGGGAGCTGTTTTTT.

The CDR3 spells CASSQGTGGTMYEKLFF. The CDR3 DNA is TGCGCCAGCAGCCAAGGAACAGGGGGAACGATGTATGAAAAACTGTTTTTT. The gene calls are TRBV4-1 and TRBJ1-4, with 8 bases lining up with TRBD1. Germline V gene lookup returns CDR1 MGHRA and CDR2 YSYEKL. Germline trimming cut 1 base from V and 6 bases from J; bases unmatched to any gene: 10. The CDR3 runs to 17 residues.

This clone showed up just a few times. The rearrangement joins TRBV29-1 to TRBJ1-6; the match to TRBD1 covers 7 bases. The CDR3 sequence is 15 residues long. Germline V gene data show CDR1 as SQVTM and CDR2 as ANQGSEA. The V and J ends lost 5 bases and 5 bases, in that order; junction bases with no gene match: 9. The CDR3 reads CSVRTGTANNSPLHF. In DNA, the CDR3 is TGCAGCGTTCGTACCGGGACAGCTAATAATTCACCCCTCCACTTT.

The chain links TRBV27 to TRBJ2-6; no reliable D call. Looked up from germline, CDR1 is MNHEY and CDR2 is SMNVEV (reference sequence). The CDR3 covers 13 residues. V dropped 5 bases and J dropped 6 bases, with 8 bases sitting between them. The DNA for the CDR3 is TGTGCCAGCAGTAATCTCGAGGCCAACGTCCTGACTTTC. Translation gives CASSNLEANVLTF.

The genes are TRBV7-3 and TRBJ2-6; 8 positions agree with TRBD1. This CDR3 comprises 17 residues. The junction had 7 bases not matched to a gene; V was cut back by 2 bases and J by 4 bases. Germline assignment: CDR1 SGHTA and CDR2 FQGTGA. CDR3: CASSLLPTGVGANVLTF. CDR3 in DNA: TGTGCCAGCAGCTTATTGCCGACAGGGGTCGGGGCCAACGTCCTGACTTTC.

The chain employs TRBV6-1 and TRBJ1-4; 8 positions match TRBD1. The CDR3 is 17 residues long. The germline V gene has CDR1 MNHNS and CDR2 SASEGT. J gave up 8 bases and V 3 bases, and 14 bases lay outside the gene matches. The DNA of the CDR3 is TGTGCCAGCAGTGACCCCTCGAGGGACAGGATTCGGGAAAAACTGTTTTTT. It is translated as CASSDPSRDRIREKLFF.

This sequence joins TRBV5-1 and TRBJ2-1, with a possible D match to TRBD2 (5 bases). Trimming took off 5 bases at V and 9 bases at J, with 15 bases between the two ends. Germline lookup yields CDR1 SGHRS and CDR2 YFSETQ. CDR3 size: 13 residues. CDR3 amino acids: CASSLTRGSEQFF. In DNA, the CDR3 is TGCGCCAGCAGTTTAACTAGAGGTAGTGAGCAGTTCTTC.

This clone was picked up a small number of times. The chain couples TRBV29-1 to TRBJ2-5; 7 bases map to TRBD1. The CDR3 is 13 residues long. Germline CDR1 is SQVTM and CDR2 is ANQGSEA. V shed 8 bases, J shed 5 bases, and the junction held 11 bases outside the gene matches. The CDR3 coding sequence is TGCAGCTTGCGGAAGGGGGCGTGGGAGACCCAGTACTTC. This translates into CSLRKGAWETQYF. Filled out from reference TRBV29-1 and TRBJ2-5, the complete variable domain reads SAVISQKPSRDICQRGTSLTIQCQVDSQVTMMFWYRQQPGQSLTLIATANQGSEATYESGFVIDKFPISRPNLTFSTLTVSNMSPEDSSIYLCSLRKGAWETQYFGPGTRLLVL.